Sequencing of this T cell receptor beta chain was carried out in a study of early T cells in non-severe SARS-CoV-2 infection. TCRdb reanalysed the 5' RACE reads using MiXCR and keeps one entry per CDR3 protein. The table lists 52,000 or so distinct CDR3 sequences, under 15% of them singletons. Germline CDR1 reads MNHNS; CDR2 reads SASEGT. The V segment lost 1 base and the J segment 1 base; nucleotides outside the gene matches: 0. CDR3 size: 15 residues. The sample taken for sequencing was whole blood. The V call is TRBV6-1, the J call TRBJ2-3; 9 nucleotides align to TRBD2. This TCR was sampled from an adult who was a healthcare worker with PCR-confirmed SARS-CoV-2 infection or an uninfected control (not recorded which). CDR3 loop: CASSEVAGGTDTQYF. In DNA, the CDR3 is TGTGCCAGCAGTGAAGTAGCGGGGGGCACAGATACGCAGTATTTT.